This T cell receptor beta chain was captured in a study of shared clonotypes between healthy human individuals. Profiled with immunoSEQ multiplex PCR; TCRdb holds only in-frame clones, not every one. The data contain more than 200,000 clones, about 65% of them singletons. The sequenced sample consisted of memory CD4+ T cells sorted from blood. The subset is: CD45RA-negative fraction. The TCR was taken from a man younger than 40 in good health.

This CDR3 reads CASSSGGLVAKNIQYF. In nucleotides, the CDR3 is TGTGCCAGCAGCTCAGGGGGCTTGGTAGCCAAAAACATTCAGTACTTC. V and J are TRBV7-6 and TRBJ2-4; 8 bases map to TRBD1. V was clipped by 4 bases and J by 0 bases; unmatched bases: 5. CDR3 length: 16 residues. The germline gives CDR1 SGHVS, CDR2 FNYEAQ.